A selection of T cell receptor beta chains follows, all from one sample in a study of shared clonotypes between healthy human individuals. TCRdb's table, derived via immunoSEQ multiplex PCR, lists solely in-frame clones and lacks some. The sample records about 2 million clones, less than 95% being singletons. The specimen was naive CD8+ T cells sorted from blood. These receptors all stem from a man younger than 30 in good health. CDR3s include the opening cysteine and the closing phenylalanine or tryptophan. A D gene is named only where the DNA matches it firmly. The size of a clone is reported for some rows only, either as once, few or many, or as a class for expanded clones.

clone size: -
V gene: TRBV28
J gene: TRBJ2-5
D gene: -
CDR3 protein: CASSFPEETQYF
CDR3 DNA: TGTGCCAGCAGTTTTCCTGAAGAGACCCAGTACTTC

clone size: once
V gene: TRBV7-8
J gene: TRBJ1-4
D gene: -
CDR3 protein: CASSGGLANEKLFF
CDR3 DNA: TGTGCCAGCAGCGGTGGACTGGCTAACGAAAAACTGTTTTTT

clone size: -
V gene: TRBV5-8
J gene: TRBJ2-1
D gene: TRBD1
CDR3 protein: CASSLSGGNEQFF
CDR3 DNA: TGTGCCAGCAGCTTGTCAGGGGGCAATGAGCAGTTCTTC

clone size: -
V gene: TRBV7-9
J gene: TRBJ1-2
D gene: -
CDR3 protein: CATLGGPYGYTF
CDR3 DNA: TGTGCCACCCTGGGGGGGCCGTATGGCTACACCTTC

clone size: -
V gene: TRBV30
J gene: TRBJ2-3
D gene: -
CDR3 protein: CAWSVAVPDTQYF
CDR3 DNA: TGTGCCTGGAGTGTGGCCGTGCCAGATACGCAGTATTTT

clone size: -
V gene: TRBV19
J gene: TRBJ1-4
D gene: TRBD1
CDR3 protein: CASSPGQGYEKLFF
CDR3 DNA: TGTGCCAGTAGTCCGGGACAGGGATACGAAAAACTGTTTTTT

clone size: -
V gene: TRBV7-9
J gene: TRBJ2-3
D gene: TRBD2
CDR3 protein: CASSLGAGATDTQYF
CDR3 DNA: TGTGCCAGCAGCTTAGGGGCGGGAGCGACAGATACGCAGTATTTT

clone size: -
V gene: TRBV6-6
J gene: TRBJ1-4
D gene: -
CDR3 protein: CASSYSVQAGSEKLFF
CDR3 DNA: TGTGCCAGCAGTTACTCCGTGCAGGCCGGTAGTGAAAAACTGTTTTTT

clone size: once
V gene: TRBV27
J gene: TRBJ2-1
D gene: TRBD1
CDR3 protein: CASSSGTVSYNEQFF
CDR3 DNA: TGTGCCAGCAGTTCCGGGACAGTATCCTACAATGAGCAGTTCTTC

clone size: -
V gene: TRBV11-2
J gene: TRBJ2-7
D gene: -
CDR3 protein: CASSLDLGTSLSYEQYF
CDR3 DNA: TGTGCCAGCAGCTTAGATCTTGGTACCAGCCTCTCCTACGAGCAGTACTTC

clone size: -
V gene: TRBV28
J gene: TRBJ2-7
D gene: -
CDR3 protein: CASSDSLSYEQYF
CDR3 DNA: TGTGCCAGCAGTGACAGCCTCTCCTACGAGCAGTACTTC

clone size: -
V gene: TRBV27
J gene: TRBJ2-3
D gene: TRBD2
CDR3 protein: CASSLGLAGASTDTQYF
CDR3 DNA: TGTGCCAGCAGTTTGGGACTAGCGGGGGCTAGCACAGATACGCAGTATTTT

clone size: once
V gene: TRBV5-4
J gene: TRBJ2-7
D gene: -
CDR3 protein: CASSSGPYEQYF
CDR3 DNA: TGTGCCAGCAGCTCGGGACCCTACGAGCAGTACTTC

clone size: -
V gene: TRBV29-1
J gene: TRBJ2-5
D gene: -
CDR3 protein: CSVAGSGETQYF
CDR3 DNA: TGCAGCGTTGCCGGGTCGGGGGAGACCCAGTACTTC

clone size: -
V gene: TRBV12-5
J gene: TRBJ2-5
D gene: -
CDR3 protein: CASGLFGTGKYQETQYF
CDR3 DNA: TGTGCTAGTGGTTTGTTTGGGACTGGGAAGTACCAAGAGACCCAGTACTTC

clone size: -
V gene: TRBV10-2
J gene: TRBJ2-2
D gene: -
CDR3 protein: CASRIRQASGELFF
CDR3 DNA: TGCGCCAGCAGAATAAGACAGGCTTCCGGGGAGCTGTTTTTT

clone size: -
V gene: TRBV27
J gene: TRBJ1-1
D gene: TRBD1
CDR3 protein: CASSPTGGITEAFF
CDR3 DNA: TGTGCCAGCAGTCCGACAGGGGGCATAACTGAAGCTTTCTTT

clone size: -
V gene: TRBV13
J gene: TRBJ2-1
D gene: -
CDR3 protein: CASSLEGFSYNEQFF
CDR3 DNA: TGTGCCAGCAGCTTAGAGGGGTTCTCCTACAATGAGCAGTTCTTC

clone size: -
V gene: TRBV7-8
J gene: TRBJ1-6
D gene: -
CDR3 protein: CASSPDPTGGGSYNSPLHF
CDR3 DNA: TGTGCCAGCAGCCCTGACCCCACGGGGGGAGGCTCCTATAATTCACCCCTCCACTTT

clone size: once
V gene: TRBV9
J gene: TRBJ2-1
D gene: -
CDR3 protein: CASSVGGGAYNEQFF
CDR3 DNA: TGTGCCAGCAGCGTAGGTGGGGGGGCGTACAATGAGCAGTTCTTC

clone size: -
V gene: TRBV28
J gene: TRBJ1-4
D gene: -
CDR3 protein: CASRLVGANEKLFF
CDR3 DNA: TGTGCCAGCAGGTTGGTCGGAGCTAATGAAAAACTGTTTTTT

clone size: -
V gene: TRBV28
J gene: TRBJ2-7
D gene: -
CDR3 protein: CASSLRGSSREQYF
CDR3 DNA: TGTGCCAGCAGTTTGCGGGGATCCTCCAGGGAGCAGTACTTC

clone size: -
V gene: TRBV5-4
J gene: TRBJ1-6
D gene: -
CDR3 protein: CASSLSGSSYNSPLHF
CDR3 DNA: TGTGCCAGCAGCTTGTCAGGAAGCTCCTATAATTCACCCCTCCACTTT

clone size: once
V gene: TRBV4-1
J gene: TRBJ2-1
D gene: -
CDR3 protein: CASSQGDGAYNEQFF
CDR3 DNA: TGCGCCAGCAGCCAGGGGGACGGTGCCTACAATGAGCAGTTCTTC

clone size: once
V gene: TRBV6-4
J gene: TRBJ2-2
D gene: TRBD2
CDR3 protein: CASRPSGLADVNTGELFF
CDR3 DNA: TGTGCCAGCAGACCTTCCGGACTAGCGGACGTGAACACCGGGGAGCTGTTTTTT

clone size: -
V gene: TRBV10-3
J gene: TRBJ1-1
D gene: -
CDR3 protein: CAISDLVLGSTEAFF
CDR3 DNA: TGTGCCATCAGTGATCTCGTTTTGGGAAGCACTGAAGCTTTCTTT

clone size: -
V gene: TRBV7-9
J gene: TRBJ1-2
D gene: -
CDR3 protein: CASSYDIGYTF
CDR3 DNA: TGTGCCAGCAGCTACGACATAGGCTACACCTTC

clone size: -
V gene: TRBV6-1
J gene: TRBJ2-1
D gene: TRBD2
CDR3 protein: CASSEQGLAERGVDEQFF
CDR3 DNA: TGTGCCAGCAGTGAACAGGGCCTAGCGGAACGGGGTGTCGATGAGCAGTTCTTC

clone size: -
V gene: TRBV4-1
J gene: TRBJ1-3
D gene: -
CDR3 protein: CASSQVGGLVVDTIYF
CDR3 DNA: TGCGCCAGCAGCCAAGTGGGGGGATTAGTTGTAGACACCATATATTTT

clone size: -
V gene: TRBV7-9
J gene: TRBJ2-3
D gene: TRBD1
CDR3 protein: CASSSPTGRDTDTQYF
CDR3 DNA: TGTGCCAGCAGCTCACCGACAGGGCGTGACACAGATACGCAGTATTTT

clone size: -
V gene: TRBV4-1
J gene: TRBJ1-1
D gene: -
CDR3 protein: CASSQARGNTEAFF
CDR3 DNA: TGCGCCAGCAGCCAAGCACGGGGCAACACTGAAGCTTTCTTT

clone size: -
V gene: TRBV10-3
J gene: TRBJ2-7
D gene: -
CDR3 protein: CAISPGPLYEQYF
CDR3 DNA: TGTGCCATCAGTCCGGGACCCCTCTACGAGCAGTACTTC

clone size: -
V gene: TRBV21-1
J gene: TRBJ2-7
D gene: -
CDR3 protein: CASSTCPTTEQYF
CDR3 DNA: TGTGCCAGCAGCACGTGCCCGACCACCGAGCAGTACTTC

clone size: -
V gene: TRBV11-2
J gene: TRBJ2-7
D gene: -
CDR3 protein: CASSWDTNYEQYF
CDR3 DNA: TGTGCCAGCAGCTGGGACACGAACTACGAGCAGTACTTC

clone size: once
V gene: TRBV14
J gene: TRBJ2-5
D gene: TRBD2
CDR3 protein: CASSQDTLAGDLQETQYF
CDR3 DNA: TGTGCCAGCAGCCAAGATACACTAGCGGGGGACCTCCAAGAGACCCAGTACTTC

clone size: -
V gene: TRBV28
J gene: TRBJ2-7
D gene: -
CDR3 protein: CASNPQAHGPDEQYF
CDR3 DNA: TGTGCCAGCAACCCCCAAGCTCACGGGCCCGACGAGCAGTACTTC

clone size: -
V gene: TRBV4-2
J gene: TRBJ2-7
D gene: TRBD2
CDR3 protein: CASSQWASGGSYEQYF
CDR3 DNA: TGTGCCAGCAGCCAATGGGCAAGCGGGGGCTCCTACGAGCAGTACTTC

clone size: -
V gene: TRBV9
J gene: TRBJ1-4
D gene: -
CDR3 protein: CASGGATNEKLFF
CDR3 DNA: TGTGCCAGCGGTGGGGCAACTAATGAAAAACTGTTTTTT

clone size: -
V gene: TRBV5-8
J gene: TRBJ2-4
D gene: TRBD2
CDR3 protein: CANTMGEGNIQYF
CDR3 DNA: TGTGCCAACACAATGGGGGAGGGAAACATTCAGTACTTC

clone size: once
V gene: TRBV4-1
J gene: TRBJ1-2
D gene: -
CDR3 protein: CASSQVVREEGNYGYTF
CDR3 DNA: TGCGCCAGCAGCCAAGTAGTGAGGGAGGAGGGTAACTATGGCTACACCTTC